These 7 T cell receptor beta chains originate from one sample sequenced in a study of neurological immune-mediated disorders. TCRdb independently ran MiXCR on the 5' RACE reads; one entry per CDR3 protein. The profile shows approximately 100,000 distinct CDR3 sequences, 9.5% to 14% of them singletons. Time point denoted: longitudinal time-point 3. Material: PBMCs. These receptors came from a female donor with HTLV-1-associated myelopathy (HAM/TSP).

This clonotype was detected ten times or more. This chain uses TRBV5-6 with TRBJ2-7, with TRBD1 matching 8 bases. Losses at the gene ends were 4 bases for V and 3 bases for J; bases not matched to a gene: 6. The CDR3 runs 14 residues. Germline V gene sequence: CDR1 SGHDT, CDR2 YYEEEE. CDR3 amino acids: CASSLTGQGYEQYF. The CDR3 bases are TGTGCCAGCAGCCTCACCGGACAGGGCTACGAGCAGTACTTC.

This clonotype was detected ten times or more. This chain uses TRBV27 with TRBJ2-1; TRBD2 is a possible D gene (6 bases). There are 18 residues in the CDR3. Per the germline V gene, CDR1 is MNHEY and CDR2 is SMNVEV (reference sequence). The V end was cut by 5 bases, the J end by 4 bases, with 24 bases between. Here the CDR3 DNA reads TGTGCCAGCAGTATACTCTCGCACCCGGGACTCCGATACAATGAGCAGTTCTTC. Translated, it gives CASSILSHPGLRYNEQFF.

Many counts were recorded for this clonotype. This chain connects TRBV28 to TRBJ1-5; 9 bases match TRBD1. This CDR3 region has 14 residues. Germline-derived CDR1 and CDR2 are MDHEN and SYDVKM. V was clipped by 6 bases and J by 6 bases; unmatched bases: 6. CDR3 sequence reads: CASRTQGAGQPQHF. For the CDR3, the DNA is TGTGCCAGCAGGACACAGGGGGCAGGTCAGCCCCAGCATTTT. The variable domain in full, with the rest retrieved from reference TRBV28 and TRBJ1-5, is DVKVTQSSRYLVKRTGEKVFLECVQDMDHENMFWYRQDPGLGLRLIYFSYDVKMKEKGDIPEGYSVSREKKERFSLILESASTNQTSMYLCASRTQGAGQPQHFGDGTRLSIL.

Only one count was recorded for this clonotype. The chain carries TRBV15 and TRBJ2-3, with D perhaps being TRBD1 or TRBD2 (5 bases each). CDR3 length: 17 residues. V lost 3 bases, J lost 5 bases, and 21 bases lay in between. The germline V gene has CDR1 LNHNV and CDR2 YYDKDF (reference sequence). CDR3 DNA sequence: TGTGCCACCAGCAGGTTGGGGCTGGGGGAGAAAGAAGATACGCAGTATTTT. Its protein is CATSRLGLGEKEDTQYF.

This clonotype was seen at least ten times. The chain has TRBV7-9 and TRBJ1-2; TRBD1 matches at 7 bases. Germline CDR1 SEHNR, CDR2 FQNEAQ (reference sequence). J lost 5 bases, V lost 2 bases, and 2 bases had no gene match. The CDR3 length is 13 residues. The CDR3 DNA follows: TGTGCCAGCAGCTTACAGGGGGTTTATGGCTACACCTTC. This codes for CASSLQGVYGYTF.

This chain links TRBV29-1 with TRBJ2-2; D unresolved. From germline, CDR1 is SQVTM and CDR2 ANQGSEA. Trimming shortened V by 6 bases and J by 5 bases, and 7 bases separated the two germline ends. The CDR3 has 11 amino acids. The CDR3 DNA sequence: TGCAGCGTGCAGCGTACCGGGGAGCTGTTTTTT. It is translated as CSVQRTGELFF.

This clonotype was counted between two and nine times. The V gene is TRBV5-1, the J gene TRBJ2-3; tentative D call: TRBD1 (5 bases). The V end lost 0 bases, the J end lost 4 bases, and 15 bases lay between the germline ends. Germline V gene data show CDR1 as SGHRS and CDR2 as YFSETQ. This CDR3 comprises 16 residues. CDR3 nucleotide sequence: TGCGCCAGCAGCTTGGTTCAGGGTGAAGGAGCAGATACGCAGTATTTT. It is translated as CASSLVQGEGADTQYF. The full variable domain, with the rest looked up from reference TRBV5-1 and TRBJ2-3, is KAGVTQTPRYLIKTRGQQVTLSCSPISGHRSVSWYQQTPGQGLQFLFEYFSETQRNKGNFPGRFSGRQFSNSRSEMNVSTLELGDSALYLCASSLVQGEGADTQYFGPGTRLTVL.